Below are 16 T cell receptor beta chains sequenced from a single sample in a study of siplizumab effects on memory and regulatory T cells. Method: immunoSEQ multiplex PCR; TCRdb's copy keeps in-frame clones and lacks some. The table lists over 85,000 clones, about nine tenths of them singletons. Sequencing used CD4+ T cells sorted from blood. These receptor sequences come from a human donor in good health.

V usage is TRBV15 and J usage is TRBJ2-1; 7 bases align to TRBD1. The germline V gene encodes CDR1 LNHNV and CDR2 YYDKDF (reference sequence). V shed 3 bases, J shed 1 base, and the junction held 3 bases outside the gene matches. The CDR3 consists of 15 residues. In nucleotides, the CDR3 is TGTGCCACCAGCAGCGCAGGGGGTTCCTACAATGAGCAGTTCTTC. Translation gives CATSSAGGSYNEQFF.

This clone was seen only once. The chain recombines TRBV7-9 with TRBJ2-7; D is tentatively TRBD1 or TRBD2 (5 bases each). The CDR3 totals 14 residues. CDR1 is SEHNR and CDR2 is FQNEAQ in the germline V gene (reference sequence). V lost 5 bases and J 0 bases, leaving 11 bases between the germline ends. CDR3 nucleotides: TGTGCCAGCAGCCTGGGACCAAGCTCCTACGAGCAGTACTTC. Translating it yields CASSLGPSSYEQYF.

The chain is built from TRBV29-1 and TRBJ1-2; maybe TRBD1 (5 bases). This CDR3 region has 14 residues. Germline V gene sequence: CDR1 SQVTM, CDR2 ANQGSEA. V lost 4 bases and J lost 4, with 16 bases in between. The CDR3, as DNA: TGCAGCGTTGGGACTCCTGGGACTACCTATGGCTACACCTTC. It translates to CSVGTPGTTYGYTF. Based on the CDR3 plus reference TRBV29-1 and TRBJ1-2, the full variable domain is SAVISQKPSRDICQRGTSLTIQCQVDSQVTMMFWYRQQPGQSLTLIATANQGSEATYESGFVIDKFPISRPNLTFSTLTVSNMSPEDSSIYLCSVGTPGTTYGYTFGSGTRLTVV.

The chain has TRBV10-3 and TRBJ1-1; 8 bases line up with TRBD1. The junction had 4 bases not matched to a gene; V was cut back by 6 bases and J by 4 bases. CDR1 and CDR2 (germline): ENHRY, SYGVKD. This CDR3 spans 13 amino acids. CDR3 protein: CAIRRQGSTEAFF. DNA of the CDR3: TGTGCCATCAGAAGACAGGGGAGCACTGAAGCTTTCTTT.

The chain employs TRBV5-8 and TRBJ1-2; D gene ambiguous. This CDR3 contains 11 residues. Trimming removed 6 bases at V and 4 bases at J, with 7 bases between. The V gene's germline CDR1 is SGHTS and CDR2 YDEGEE. CDR3 in DNA: TGTGCCAGCACGAGGGCCTATGGCTACACCTTC. This sequence encodes CASTRAYGYTF.

The chain recombines TRBV7-9 with TRBJ1-4; D gene ambiguous. CDR1 and CDR2 from the germline V gene are SEHNR and FQNEAQ (reference sequence). This CDR3 spans 14 amino acids. The V end was cut by 2 bases, the J end by 7 bases, with 11 bases between. CDR3 DNA: TGTGCCAGCAGCTTAAATTCGGGGAGTGAAAAACTGTTTTTT. Protein product: CASSLNSGSEKLFF. Full variable domain (missing parts from reference TRBV7-9 and TRBJ1-4): DTGVSQNPRHKITKRGQNVTFRCDPISEHNRLYWYRQTLGQGPEFLTYFQNEAQLEKSRLLSDRFSAERPKGSFSTLEIQRTEQGDSAMYLCASSLNSGSEKLFFGSGTQLSVL.

The chain has TRBV6-1 and TRBJ1-3, with D unresolved. Looked up from germline, CDR1 is MNHNS and CDR2 is SASEGT. The CDR3 extends over 13 amino acids. Trimming took off 3 bases at V and 1 base at J, with 4 bases between the two ends. CDR3 DNA: TGTGCCAGCAGTGAGGGGTCTGGAAACACCATATATTTT. This translates into CASSEGSGNTIYF.

This clone has only one observation. The chain combines TRBV6-5 with TRBJ2-3; 10 bases align to TRBD1. The V gene's germline CDR1 is MNHEY and CDR2 SVGAGI. The CDR3 totals 13 residues. Trimming cost V 6 bases and J 5 bases; bases outside gene matches: 2. The DNA for the CDR3 is TGTGCCAGCAGGACAGGGGGCATAGATACGCAGTATTTT. Translating gives CASRTGGIDTQYF.

The chain employs TRBV5-6 and TRBJ1-1; 9 bases match TRBD1. The CDR3 length is 13 residues. Germline loops: CDR1 SGHDT, CDR2 YYEEEE. V lost 4 bases to trimming and J lost 6 bases; unmatched junction nucleotides: 4. The CDR3 nucleotides are TGTGCCAGCAGCCCGAGGGACAGGGCTGAAGCTTTCTTT. Translation: CASSPRDRAEAFF.

The rearrangement uses TRBV11-2 and TRBJ2-3; TRBD2 agrees at 10 bases. This CDR3 spans 15 amino acids. CDR1 SGHAT and CDR2 FQNNGV come from the germline V gene. Trimming at V came to 8 bases and at J to 1 base, leaving 6 bases not matched to a gene. DNA for the CDR3: TGTGCCAGCGATGAACTAGCGGGGCGCACAGATACGCAGTATTTT. This sequence encodes CASDELAGRTDTQYF.

The rearrangement uses TRBV29-1 and TRBJ2-6; D is perhaps TRBD1 or TRBD2 (5 bases each). The V end lost 6 bases, the J end lost 0 bases, and 12 bases lay between the germline ends. CDR3 length: 15 residues. CDR1 SQVTM and CDR2 ANQGSEA come from the germline V gene. CDR3 residues: CSVSGRLSGANVLTF. CDR3 bases: TGCAGCGTATCGGGACGCCTCTCTGGGGCCAACGTCCTGACTTTC.

This clone was found once. This sequence joins TRBV10-3 and TRBJ2-7, with 10 bases aligning to TRBD1. The V gene's germline CDR1 is ENHRY and CDR2 SYGVKD. CDR3 length: 14 residues. The J segment lost 2 bases and the V segment lost 5 bases, leaving 3 bases of the junction unmatched. The CDR3 loop is CAISPGQGTYEQYF. The CDR3 nucleotides read TGTGCCATCAGTCCGGGACAGGGGACCTACGAGCAGTACTTC.

This chain joins TRBV5-1 and TRBJ2-1, with TRBD2 matching over 8 bases. This CDR3 has 15 residues. J lost 8 bases, V lost 4 bases, and 11 bases had no gene match. CDR1 is SGHRS, CDR2 YFSETQ, per germline. The CDR3 here is CASSRTGTRAYEQFF. CDR3 nucleotides: TGCGCCAGCAGCCGCACCGGGACTAGAGCCTATGAGCAGTTCTTC.

The chain couples TRBV5-4 to TRBJ1-2, with a possible D match to TRBD1 (6 bases). CDR3 size: 13 residues. Germline V gene data show CDR1 as SGHNT and CDR2 as YYREEE (reference sequence). V was shortened by 0 bases and J by 6 bases, with 9 bases between the two germline ends. CDR3 in amino acids: CASSLVRGHGYTF. The CDR3 nucleotides read TGTGCCAGCAGCTTGGTCAGGGGCCATGGCTACACCTTC.

This clone was counted once. The rearrangement uses TRBV7-6 and TRBJ2-6; D not certain. V was cut by 0 bases and J by 2 bases, with 8 bases left in between. The CDR3 spans 16 residues. Germline loops: CDR1 SGHVS, CDR2 FNYEAQ. CDR3 in amino acids: CASSLARFAGANVLTF. The CDR3 nucleotides read TGTGCCAGCAGCTTAGCGAGGTTCGCTGGGGCCAACGTCCTGACTTTC.

This chain links TRBV19 with TRBJ1-2, with D possibly TRBD1 on 5 matching bases. The CDR3 length is 10 residues. Germline V gene lookup returns CDR1 LNHDA and CDR2 SQIVND (reference sequence). The CDR3 region has the DNA TGTGCGACAGCCCAAACGGGCTACACCTTC. Protein: CATAQTGYTF. Filled out from reference TRBV19 and TRBJ1-2, the complete variable domain reads DGGITQSPKYLFRKEGQNVTLSCEQNLNHDAMYWYRQDPGQGLRLIYYSQIVNDFQKGDIAEGYSVSREKKESFPLTVTSAQKNPTAFYLCATAQTGYTFGSGTRLTVV.